The sequence of this T cell receptor beta chain was determined in a study of a mutant IDH1 vaccine in newly diagnosed glioma. About the research overall: There were approximately 60% males and around 38% females among treated patients, whose mean age was about 38 years.

Sequencing used immunoSEQ multiplex PCR; TCRdb keeps in-frame clones, though not all of them. The sample gives around 89,000 clones, about four fifths of which show up once; roughly 7.1% is in the top ten. Stated time point: baseline, week 1 (first vaccination visit). Treatment here: pre-vaccination baseline after standard-of-care therapy. This clone has a single count. Its target is not known. Findings of the study overall: Pseudoprogression apparently lacked any relation to changes in top peripheral T cell clonotypes.

The TCR originated in a woman aged 45 to 65 with glioma. This sample comprised PBMCs, obtained from a glioma patient treated with radiotherapy, temozolomide or both.

The CDR3 here is CASSSQASRQDTEAFF. The CDR3 DNA is TGTGCCAGCAGCTCCCAAGCTTCCCGACAGGACACTGAAGCTTTCTTT. The chain joins TRBV11-3 to TRBJ1-1; D is perhaps TRBD1 (6 bases). The germline V gene encodes CDR1 SGHNT and CDR2 YENEEA. The V and J ends lost 4 bases and 3 bases respectively, with 18 bases between them. The CDR3 runs 16 residues.